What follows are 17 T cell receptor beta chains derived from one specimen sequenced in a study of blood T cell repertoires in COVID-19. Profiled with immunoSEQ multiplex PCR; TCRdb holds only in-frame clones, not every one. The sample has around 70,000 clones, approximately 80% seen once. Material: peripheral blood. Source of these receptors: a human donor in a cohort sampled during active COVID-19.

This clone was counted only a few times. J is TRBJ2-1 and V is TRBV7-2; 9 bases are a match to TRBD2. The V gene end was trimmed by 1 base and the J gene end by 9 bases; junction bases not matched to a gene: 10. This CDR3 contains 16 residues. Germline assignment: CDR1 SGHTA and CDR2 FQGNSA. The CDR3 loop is CASSLGVREGRGEQFF. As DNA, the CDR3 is TGTGCCAGCAGCTTAGGGGTGCGGGAGGGCCGGGGTGAGCAGTTCTTC.

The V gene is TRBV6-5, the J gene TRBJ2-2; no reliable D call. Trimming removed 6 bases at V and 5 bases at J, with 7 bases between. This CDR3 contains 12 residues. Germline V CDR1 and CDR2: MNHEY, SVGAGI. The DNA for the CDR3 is TGTGCCAGCAGAAAACAGACCGGGGAGCTGTTTTTT. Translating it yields CASRKQTGELFF.

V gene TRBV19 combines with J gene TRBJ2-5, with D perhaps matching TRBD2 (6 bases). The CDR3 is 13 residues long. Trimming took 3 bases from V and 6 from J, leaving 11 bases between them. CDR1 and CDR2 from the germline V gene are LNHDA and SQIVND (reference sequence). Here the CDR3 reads CASSISEGKTQYF. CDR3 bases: TGTGCCAGTAGTATTTCGGAGGGGAAGACCCAGTACTTC.

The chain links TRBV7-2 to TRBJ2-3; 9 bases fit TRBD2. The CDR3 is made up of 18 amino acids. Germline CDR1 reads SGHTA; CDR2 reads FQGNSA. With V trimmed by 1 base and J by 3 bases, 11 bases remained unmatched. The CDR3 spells CASSLEASGTPRTDTQYF. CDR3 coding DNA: TGTGCCAGCAGCTTAGAGGCTAGCGGGACCCCCCGGACAGATACGCAGTATTTT.

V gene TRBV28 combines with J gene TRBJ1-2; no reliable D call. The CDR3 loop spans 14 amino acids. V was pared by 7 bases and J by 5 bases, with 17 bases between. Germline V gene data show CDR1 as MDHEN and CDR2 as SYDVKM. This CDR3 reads CASTPPAGTYGYTF. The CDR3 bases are TGTGCCAGCACCCCCCCCGCGGGCACGTATGGCTACACCTTC.

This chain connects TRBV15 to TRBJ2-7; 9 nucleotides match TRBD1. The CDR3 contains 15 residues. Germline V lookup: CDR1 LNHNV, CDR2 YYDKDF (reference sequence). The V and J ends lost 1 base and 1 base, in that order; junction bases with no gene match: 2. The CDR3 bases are TGTGCCACCAGCAGAGGGACAGGGGAGTCCTACGAGCAGTACTTC. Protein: CATSRGTGESYEQYF.

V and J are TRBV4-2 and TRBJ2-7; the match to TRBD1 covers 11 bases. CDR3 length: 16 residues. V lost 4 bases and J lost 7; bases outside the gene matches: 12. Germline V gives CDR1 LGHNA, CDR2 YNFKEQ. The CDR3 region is CASSRYPGTGGEEQYF. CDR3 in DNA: TGTGCCAGCAGCCGCTATCCCGGGACAGGGGGAGAGGAGCAGTACTTC.

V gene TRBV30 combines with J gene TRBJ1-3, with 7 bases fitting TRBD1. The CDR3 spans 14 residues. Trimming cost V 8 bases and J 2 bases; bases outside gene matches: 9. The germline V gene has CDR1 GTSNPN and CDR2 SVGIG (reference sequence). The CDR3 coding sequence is TGTGCCCAGTACAGGGGCACAACTGGAAACACCATATATTTT. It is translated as CAQYRGTTGNTIYF.

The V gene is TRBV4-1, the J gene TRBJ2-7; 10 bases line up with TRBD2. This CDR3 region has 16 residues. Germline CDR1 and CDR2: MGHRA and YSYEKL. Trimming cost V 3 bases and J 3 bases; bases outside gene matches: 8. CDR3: CASSQATSGPIYEQYF. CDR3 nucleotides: TGCGCCAGCAGCCAGGCGACTAGCGGGCCTATCTACGAGCAGTACTTC.

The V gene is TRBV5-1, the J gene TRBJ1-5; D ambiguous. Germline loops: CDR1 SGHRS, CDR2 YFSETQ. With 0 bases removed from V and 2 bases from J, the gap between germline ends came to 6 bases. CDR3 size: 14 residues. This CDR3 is CASSLVGGNQPQHF. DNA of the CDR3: TGCGCCAGCAGCTTGGTCGGTGGCAATCAGCCCCAGCATTTT.

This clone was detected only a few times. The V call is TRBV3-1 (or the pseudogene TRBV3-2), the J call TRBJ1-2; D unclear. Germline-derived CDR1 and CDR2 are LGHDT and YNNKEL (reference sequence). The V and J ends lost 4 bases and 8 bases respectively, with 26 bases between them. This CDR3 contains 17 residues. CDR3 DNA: TGTGCCAGCAGCCCCGGTCCCGATGGCAGGATCCCCTACGGCTACACCTTC. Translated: CASSPGPDGRIPYGYTF.

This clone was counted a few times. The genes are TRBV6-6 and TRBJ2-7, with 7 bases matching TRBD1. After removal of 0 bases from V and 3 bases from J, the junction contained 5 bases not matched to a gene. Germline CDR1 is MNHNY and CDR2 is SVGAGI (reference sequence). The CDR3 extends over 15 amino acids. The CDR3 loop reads CASSYSQGRIYEQYF. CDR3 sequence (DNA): TGTGCCAGCAGTTACTCACAGGGGCGTATCTACGAGCAGTACTTC.

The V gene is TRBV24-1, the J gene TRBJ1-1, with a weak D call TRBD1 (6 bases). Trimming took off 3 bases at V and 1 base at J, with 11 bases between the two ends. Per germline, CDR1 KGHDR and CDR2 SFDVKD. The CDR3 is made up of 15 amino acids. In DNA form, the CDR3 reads TGTGCCACCAGTGATACGACAGGTGGGAACACTGAAGCTTTCTTT. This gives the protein CATSDTTGGNTEAFF.

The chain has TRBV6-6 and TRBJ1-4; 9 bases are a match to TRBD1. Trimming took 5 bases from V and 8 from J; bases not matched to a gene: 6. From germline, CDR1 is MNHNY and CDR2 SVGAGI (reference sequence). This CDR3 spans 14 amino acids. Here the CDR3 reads CASSTGGPKEKLFF. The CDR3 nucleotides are TGTGCCAGCAGTACAGGGGGCCCGAAGGAAAAACTGTTTTTT.

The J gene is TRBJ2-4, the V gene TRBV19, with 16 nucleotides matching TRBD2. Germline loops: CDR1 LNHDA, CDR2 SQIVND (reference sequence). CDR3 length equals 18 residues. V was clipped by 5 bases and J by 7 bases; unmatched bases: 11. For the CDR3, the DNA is TGTGCCAGTAGTGCGGGACTAGCGGGAGGGCCCGCCGGGAACATTCAGTACTTC. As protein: CASSAGLAGGPAGNIQYF.

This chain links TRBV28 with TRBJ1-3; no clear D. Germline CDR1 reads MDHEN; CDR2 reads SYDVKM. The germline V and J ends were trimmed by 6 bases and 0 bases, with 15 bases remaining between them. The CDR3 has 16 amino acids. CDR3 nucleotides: TGTGCCAGCAGGCCCCCTCAACCGAGCTCTGGAAACACCATATATTTT. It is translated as CASRPPQPSSGNTIYF.

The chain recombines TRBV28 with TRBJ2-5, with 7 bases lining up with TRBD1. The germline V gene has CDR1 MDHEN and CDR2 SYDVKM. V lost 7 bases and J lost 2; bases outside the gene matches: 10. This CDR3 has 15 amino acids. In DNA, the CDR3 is TGTGCCAGCATGGACGGGGACAGAGTACAAGAGACCCAGTACTTC. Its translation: CASMDGDRVQETQYF.